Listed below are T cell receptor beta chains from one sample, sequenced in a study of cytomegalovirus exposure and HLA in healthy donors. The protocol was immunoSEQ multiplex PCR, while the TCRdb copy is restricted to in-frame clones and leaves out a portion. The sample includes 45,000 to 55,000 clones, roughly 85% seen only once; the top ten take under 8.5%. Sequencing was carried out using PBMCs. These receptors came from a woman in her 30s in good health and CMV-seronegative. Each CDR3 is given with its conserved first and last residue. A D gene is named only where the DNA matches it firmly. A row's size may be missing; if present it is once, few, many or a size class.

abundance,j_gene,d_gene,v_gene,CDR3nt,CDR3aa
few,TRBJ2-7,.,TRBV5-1,TGCGCCAGCAGCTTGGGGCTAGAAGAGCAGTACTTC,CASSLGLEEQYF
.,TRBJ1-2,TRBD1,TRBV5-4,TGTGCCAGCGGCCGTAACCGGGACAGGGGCCCTTATGGCTACACCTTC,CASGRNRDRGPYGYTF
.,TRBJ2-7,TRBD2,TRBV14,TGTGCCAGCAGCCAAGGATTAGCGGGAGCGGCCTACGAGCAGTACTTC,CASSQGLAGAAYEQYF
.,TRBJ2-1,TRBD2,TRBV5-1,TGCGCCAGCAGCTTGCGACTAGCTACCTACAATGAGCAGTTCTTC,CASSLRLATYNEQFF
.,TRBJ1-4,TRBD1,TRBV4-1,TGCGCCAGCAGCCCCTACCCCGGGACAGGGGATGAAAAACTGTTTTTT,CASSPYPGTGDEKLFF
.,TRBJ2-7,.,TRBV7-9,TGTGCCAGCAGCCGAAATGGGTTACAGGCTCCCGAGCAGTACTTC,CASSRNGLQAPEQYF
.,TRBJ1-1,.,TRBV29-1,TGCAGCGTTCTACTTACACGTCGCTCAGACAGTGAAGCTTTCTTT,CSVLLTRRSDSEAFF
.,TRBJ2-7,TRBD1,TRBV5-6,TGTGCCAGCAGCTTGTCGGGACAGGGAACCTACGAGCAGTACTTC,CASSLSGQGTYEQYF
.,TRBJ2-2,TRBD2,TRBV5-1,TGCGCCAGCAGCCCCGTCGGGGGGGTTCGGGACACCGGGGAGCTGTTTTTT,CASSPVGGVRDTGELFF
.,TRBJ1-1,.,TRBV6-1,TGTGCCAGCAGTGGGCTGGGGGGTACCTCTGAAGCTTTCTTT,CASSGLGGTSEAFF
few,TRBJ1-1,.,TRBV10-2,TGCGCCAGCAGCCCTAGAGGGTCAGGGGCTGAAGCTTTCTTT,CASSPRGSGAEAFF
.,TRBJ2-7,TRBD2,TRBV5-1,TGCGCCAGCAGTGCTACTCGGGGGGACTTCCTTCCCTACGAGCAGTACTTC,CASSATRGDFLPYEQYF
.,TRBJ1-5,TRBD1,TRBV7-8,TGTGCCAGCAGCTTATCCGGGACAGGGGTTTCGAGCAATCAGCCCCAGCATTTT,CASSLSGTGVSSNQPQHF
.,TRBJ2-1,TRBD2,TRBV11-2,TGTGCCAGCAGCTTAGTACTAGGACTAGGCCACAATGAGCAGTTCTTC,CASSLVLGLGHNEQFF
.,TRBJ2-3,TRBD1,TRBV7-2,TGTGCCAGCAGCTTACGGACAGGGGGCACAGATACGCAGTATTTT,CASSLRTGGTDTQYF
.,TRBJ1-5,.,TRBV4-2,TGTGCCAGCAGCCACCCCAAGCGGGGAATACATAGCAATCAGCCCCAGCATTTT,CASSHPKRGIHSNQPQHF
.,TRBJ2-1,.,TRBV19,TGTGCCAGTAGCCCTAACGGAGGGAGCTCCTACAATGAGCAGTTCTTC,CASSPNGGSSYNEQFF
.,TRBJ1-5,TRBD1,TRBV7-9,TGTGCCAGCAGCCCCCAGGGGGTTAGCAATCAGCCCCAGCATTTT,CASSPQGVSNQPQHF
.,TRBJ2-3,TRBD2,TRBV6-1,TGTGCCAGCAGTGAGCAGCGGGGAGATACGCAGTATTTT,CASSEQRGDTQYF
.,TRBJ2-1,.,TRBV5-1,TGCGCCAGCAGCTTGTTGCGACAGGACAATGAGCAGTTCTTC,CASSLLRQDNEQFF
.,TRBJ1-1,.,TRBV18,TGTGCCAGCTCACCCTTCAGGGCAGGGGATGAAGCTTTCTTT,CASSPFRAGDEAFF
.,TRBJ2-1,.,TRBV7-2,TGTGCCAGCAGCTTTTTACTAGCCGGGGAGCAGTTCTTC,CASSFLLAGEQFF
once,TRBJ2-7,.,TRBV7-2,TGTGCCAGCAGCCGAACGCTAACGACGGGCGAGCAGTACTTC,CASSRTLTTGEQYF
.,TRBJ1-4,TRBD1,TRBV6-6,TGTGCCAGCAGTCACCAGACAGGGTTTGATGAAAAACTGTTTTTT,CASSHQTGFDEKLFF
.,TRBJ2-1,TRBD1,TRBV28,TGTGCCAGTCAACTCCGGGACAGCTCCTACAATGAGCAGTTCTTC,CASQLRDSSYNEQFF
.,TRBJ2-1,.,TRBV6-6,TGTGCCAGCAGTTACGGCGGGAATGCCTACAATGAGCAGTTCTTC,CASSYGGNAYNEQFF
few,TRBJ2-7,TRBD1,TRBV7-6,TGTGCCAGCAGCTCCGCCCGGGACAGTCTTTCCTACGAGCAGTACTTC,CASSSARDSLSYEQYF
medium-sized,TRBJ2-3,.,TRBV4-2,TGTGCCAGCAGCCAAGGGAGCAGCGATACGCAGTATTTT,CASSQGSSDTQYF
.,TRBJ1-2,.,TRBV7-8,TGTGCCAGCAGCTGGGGCGAAGGCTACACCTTC,CASSWGEGYTF
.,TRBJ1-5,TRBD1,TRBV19,TGTGCCAGTAGCGAGACAGGGTGGATTTCGAAGCCCCAGCATTTT,CASSETGWISKPQHF
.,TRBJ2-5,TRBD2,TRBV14,TGTGCCAGCAGCCGCGGGAGTGGCCAAGAGACCCAGTACTTC,CASSRGSGQETQYF
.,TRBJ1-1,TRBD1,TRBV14,TGTGCCAGCAGCCCCCGACAGGGTTTGAACACTGAAGCTTTCTTT,CASSPRQGLNTEAFF
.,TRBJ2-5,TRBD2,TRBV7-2,TGTGCCAGCAGCCTCCAGCCTCCTAGACTAGCGGGAGGGAAGGAGACCCAGTACTTC,CASSLQPPRLAGGKETQYF
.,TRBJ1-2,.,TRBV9,TGTGCCAGCAGCGTAGGAGGGTTGTCTAACTATGGCTACACCTTC,CASSVGGLSNYGYTF